The present T cell receptor beta chain was sequenced within a study of T cell clonality in common variable immunodeficiency (dated by TCRdb to 2014 to 2015). The paper as a whole reports these results and caveats: The authors noted that sequencing repertoires of T cell subpopulations would be needed to clarify what caused the increased clonality in CVID. Increased TCRbeta clonality was found in CVID subjects compared with healthy controls (t-test p = 0.018), with the increase being most characteristic of about a third of subjects. CVID TCRbeta sequences reportedly showed fewer deletions and N-nucleotide insertions and lacked highly modified clones with 13 or more V deletions. CVID subjects shared fewer TCRbeta clones with each other than healthy controls did (p < 0.0001). Correlations of repertoire features with clinical complications were constrained by heterogeneity among patients within the CVID cohort. Although equal DNA input was used, an average of about 81,820 unique sequences per sample was obtained for controls, compared with about 31,547 for CVID samples.

For sequencing input, CVID and control samples contributed equivalent amounts of genomic DNA. For every sample, a 60 bp segment covering the rearranged TCRbeta CDR3 region was amplified and then sequenced. TCRbeta amplification used the immunoSEQ assay, a bias-corrected multiplex PCR with high-throughput sequencing. In the paper's pipeline: Every unique nucleotide sequence was considered a clone and was annotated with V, D and J genes, copy number and frequency. Sequences were labeled productive if in frame, and non-productive if out of frame or containing stop codons. As previously described, clonality was computed from Shannon's entropy. Mean CDR3 Kyte-Doolittle hydropathy was derived from the predicted amino acid sequences of productive clones. Hierarchical clustering of scaled V gene usage was performed with the R hclust function using Manhattan distance and complete linkage. Sharing of clones by CDR3 amino acid sequence was evaluated through resampling of 12 repertoires per group over 100 rounds. The repertoires were searched for 60 to 70 published EBV-specific TCRbeta sequences and 245 published CMV-specific TCRbeta sequences. After two CVID samples that produced fewer than 10,000 sequences were dropped from the analysis, some 41 CVID repertoires remained. What TCRdb holds here is the immuneACCESS table cut down to in-frame rearrangements. Part of the clones is not present; checked against another copy, under half of the missing clones reflect an unresolved V gene, and the others are unexplained. V and J calls plus clone size are reproduced from that table; the DNA served to infer D and trimming. This sample shows about 19,000 clones, and none of them turns up only once. The top ten clones comprise around 6.1% of the sample.

CDR1 and CDR2, looked up from the germline V gene (reference sequence), are DFQATT and SNEGSKA. Between the V and J ends, shortened by 6 bases and 5 bases respectively, the junction contains 19 bases. The CDR3 contains 14 residues, cysteine and phenylalanine counted. Shown are 33 bases from within the CDR3, in frame from base 1. Standard criteria were used to diagnose CVID, namely serum IgG, IgA and/or IgM reduced below the normal range together with specific antibody deficiency. A total of roughly 45 subjects (approximately 15 female and some 30 male; age range about 8 to 65 years, mean age around 40) were included in the CVID group. Most of the CVID patients and most of the healthy controls were of Caucasian heritage. All CVID subjects had received replacement immunoglobulin therapy for at least one year at the time of study participation. At blood collection, none of the CVID subjects was ill or on immunomodulatory or immunosuppressive medication. Heparinized peripheral whole blood samples of about 5 to 9 ml were obtained from each donor. Genomic DNA from adults with common variable immune deficiency (CVID) and from healthy adult controls was used to sequence TCRbeta CDR3 repertoires. To isolate peripheral blood mononuclear cells, diluted blood was subjected to density centrifugation over Hypaque 1077 or Ficoll-Paque. Genomic DNA was extracted from unsorted mononuclear cells by Qiagen column purification or by a centrifugation-based method.

To note about this clone: This receptor's antigen is unknown. The CDR3 extends 3 residues past the end of the read, so its final part is completed from the germline J gene.

This receptor chain uses TRBV20-1 and TRBJ2-5; the D gene could be TRBD1 or TRBD2, each one agreeing over 6 bases. Sequenced: peripheral blood mononuclear cells. The origin of this receptor is a human donor with common variable immunodeficiency. CDR3 loop: CSASLGAEGETQYF. The CDR3 bases that were read are TGCAGTGCGTCCCTGGGGGCGGAGGGGGAGACC.